A single sample gave rise to the 18 T cell receptor beta chains below, sequenced in a study of PD-L1 blockade in urothelial cancer. Here immunoSEQ multiplex PCR was the method, and the copy in TCRdb shows in-frame clones only, minus some. Here the sample spans approximately 71,000 clones, about four fifths being singletons. Stated time point: pretreatment peripheral blood. Sequencing was performed on PBMCs, taken around atezolizumab (anti-PD-L1) treatment. The receptors were sampled from a woman aged 70-85 years with urothelial cancer.

This clone was counted a single time. The chain uses TRBV4-1 and TRBJ1-5; no firm D call. The CDR3 extends over 15 amino acids. The V end was cut by 1 base, the J end by 5 bases, with 12 bases between. Germline CDR1 reads MGHRA; CDR2 reads YSYEKL. The CDR3 is CASSQVGVLYQPQHF. The CDR3 DNA sequence: TGCGCCAGCAGCCAAGTCGGGGTTTTATATCAGCCCCAGCATTTT.

The chain employs TRBV6-1 and TRBJ2-7, with 15 bases lining up with TRBD2. V shed 4 bases and J 5 bases; nucleotides not matched to a gene: 6. This CDR3 is built from 16 residues. Germline values: CDR1 MNHNS, CDR2 SASEGT. The CDR3 protein is CASSAGGLAGGDEQYF. For the CDR3, the DNA is TGTGCCAGCAGTGCAGGAGGACTAGCGGGAGGGGACGAGCAGTACTTC.

The rearrangement links TRBV29-1 to TRBJ1-2; D perhaps matches TRBD1 (5 bases). The CDR3 loop spans 13 amino acids. V lost 3 bases, J lost 7 bases, and 15 bases lay in between. In germline, CDR1 is SQVTM, CDR2 ANQGSEA. Here the CDR3 reads CSVDRGVGGGYTF. The CDR3 DNA is TGCAGCGTTGATCGCGGGGTCGGGGGTGGCTACACCTTC.

The V gene is TRBV18, the J gene TRBJ2-1; 7 bases match TRBD2. The CDR3 sequence is 15 residues long. Per the germline V gene, CDR1 is KGHSH and CDR2 is LQKENI. Unmatched junction bases numbered 11, after V lost 2 bases and J lost 10 bases. DNA for the CDR3: TGTGCCAGCTCACCAGGAGAAGCGGGATTGGGAGAGCAGTTCTTC. Translating gives CASSPGEAGLGEQFF.

The chain recombines TRBV27 with TRBJ1-1; TRBD1 aligns across 8 bases. CDR3 size: 14 residues. Per the germline V gene, CDR1 is MNHEY and CDR2 is SMNVEV (reference sequence). V was clipped by 5 bases and J by 5 bases; unmatched bases: 7. CDR3 region: CASSKDRGWTEAFF. CDR3 sequence (DNA): TGTGCCAGCAGTAAAGACAGGGGATGGACTGAAGCTTTCTTT.

The rearrangement uses TRBV30 and TRBJ1-2; a possible D gene is TRBD1 (6 bases). In germline, CDR1 is GTSNPN, CDR2 SVGIG (reference sequence). Trimming pared 3 bases from V and 6 bases from J, leaving 14 bases between. This CDR3 is 13 amino acids long. CDR3 region: CAWRPWGQDGYTF. CDR3 DNA: TGTGCCTGGAGACCTTGGGGGCAGGATGGCTACACCTTC.

This chain's CDR3 is CASSLFGQGAKTQYF. The CDR3 bases are TGTGCCAGCAGCTTGTTCGGACAGGGGGCTAAGACCCAGTACTTC. The J gene is TRBJ2-5, the V gene TRBV5-4, with 11 bases aligning to TRBD1. V lost 1 base and J lost 6; bases outside the gene matches: 5. The CDR3 is 15 residues long. Germline V gives CDR1 SGHNT, CDR2 YYREEE (reference sequence). Together with reference TRBV5-4 and TRBJ2-5, the CDR3 gives the full variable domain: ETGVTQSPTHLIKTRGQQVTLRCSSQSGHNTVSWYQQALGQGPQFIFQYYREEENGRGNFPPRFSGLQFPNYSSELNVNALELDDSALYLCASSLFGQGAKTQYFGPGTRLLVL.

This clone was observed a few times. The CDR3 loop is CASSVRLGANTGELFF. Here the CDR3 DNA reads TGTGCCAGTAGTGTCCGACTAGGAGCGAACACCGGGGAGCTGTTTTTT. This chain uses TRBV19 with TRBJ2-2; D perhaps matches TRBD2 (6 bases). The germline V gene encodes CDR1 LNHDA and CDR2 SQIVND (reference sequence). This CDR3 has 16 amino acids. V was trimmed by 5 bases and J by 0 bases, leaving 13 bases between them.

In this sample, this clone turned up once. V gene TRBV29-1 combines with J gene TRBJ2-7; no reliable D call. Trimming took off 0 bases at V and 3 bases at J, with 9 bases between the two ends. The germline CDR1 and CDR2 sequences are SQVTM and ANQGSEA. This CDR3 spans 13 amino acids. This CDR3 is CSVEDRNGYEQYF. For the CDR3, the DNA is TGCAGCGTTGAAGATCGAAACGGCTACGAGCAGTACTTC.

This sequence joins TRBV5-1 and TRBJ2-6; D might be TRBD2 (5 bases). This CDR3 contains 18 residues. CDR1 SGHRS and CDR2 YFSETQ come from the germline V gene. Trimming left V 4 bases short and J 0 bases short, with 17 bases between. The CDR3 bases are TGCGCCAGCAGCATACTGACTACCGCGACCTCTGGGGCCAACGTCCTGACTTTC. Protein product: CASSILTTATSGANVLTF.

J is TRBJ1-5 and V is TRBV7-9, with D hard to call. Looked up from germline, CDR1 is SEHNR and CDR2 is FQNEAQ (reference sequence). The CDR3 runs to 12 residues. V lost 2 bases and J lost 7, with 6 bases in between. The DNA of the CDR3 is TGTGCCAGCAGCTTACTCTCCCAGCCCCAGCATTTT. Translation: CASSLLSQPQHF.

This chain connects TRBV19 to TRBJ2-7; 9 bases align to TRBD2. After removal of 6 bases from V and 2 bases from J, the junction contained 8 bases not matched to a gene. Germline values: CDR1 LNHDA, CDR2 SQIVND (reference sequence). The CDR3 sequence is 15 residues long. The CDR3 DNA sequence: TGTGCCAGTAGCTGGGGCAGCGGGAGGCCCTACGAGCAGTACTTC. Translation: CASSWGSGRPYEQYF.

This clone was seen a single time. The chain links TRBV23-1 to TRBJ1-6; the D gene is possibly TRBD1 (5 bases). TRBV23-1 is treated as an ORF (open reading frame) with a function not yet certain. The V and J ends lost 4 bases and 7 bases respectively, with 11 bases between them. The CDR3 is 14 residues long. For the CDR3, the DNA is TGCGCCAGCAGTCTTGCGACAGAAAATTCACCCCTCCACTTT. Protein product: CASSLATENSPLHF.

V gene TRBV18 combines with J gene TRBJ2-6; 9 bases fit TRBD1. V was pared by 0 bases and J by 0 bases, with 3 bases of the junction left unmatched. Germline V gene data show CDR1 as KGHSH and CDR2 as LQKENI. The CDR3 is made up of 18 amino acids. The CDR3: CASSPPGQGVSGANVLTF. In DNA form, the CDR3 reads TGTGCCAGCTCACCACCGGGACAGGGAGTCTCTGGGGCCAACGTCCTGACTTTC.

This rearrangement joins TRBV10-1 to TRBJ2-7; 10 nucleotides agree with TRBD1. The length of the CDR3 is 17 residues. The V gene's germline CDR1 is WNHNN and CDR2 SYGVQD (reference sequence). The V gene end was trimmed by 5 bases and the J gene end by 2 bases; junction bases not matched to a gene: 12. This CDR3 reads CASSKYSGQGVTYEQYF. The CDR3 coding sequence is TGCGCCAGCAGTAAGTACTCCGGACAGGGGGTGACCTACGAGCAGTACTTC.

This clone was recorded once. The chain carries TRBV4-1 and TRBJ2-7, with 7 bases matching TRBD1. The CDR3 extends over 15 amino acids. Germline-derived CDR1 and CDR2 are MGHRA and YSYEKL. J gave up 7 bases and V 0 bases, and 9 bases lay outside the gene matches. DNA for the CDR3: TGCGCCAGCAGCCAAGAAATACACAGGGGTGTGGAGCAGTACTTC. Protein sequence: CASSQEIHRGVEQYF.

V gene TRBV7-8 combines with J gene TRBJ2-7; 10 bases fit TRBD2. Germline V CDR1 and CDR2: SGHVS, FQNEAQ. This CDR3 has 15 residues. Germline trimming cut 7 bases from V and 2 bases from J; bases unmatched to any gene: 8. In nucleotides, the CDR3 is TGTGCCAGCACTAGCGGGAGCAGGGGGCCCTACGAGCAGTACTTC. Translated, it gives CASTSGSRGPYEQYF. The variable domain in full, completed from reference TRBV7-8 and TRBJ2-7, reads GAGVSQSPRYKVAKRGQDVALRCDPISGHVSLFWYQQALGQGPEFLTYFQNEAQLDKSGLPSDRFFAERPEGSVSTLKIQRTQQEDSAVYLCASTSGSRGPYEQYFGPGTRLTVT.

The gene calls are TRBV11-1 and TRBJ2-7; 12 positions match TRBD2. Losses at the gene ends were 1 base for V and 3 bases for J; bases not matched to a gene: 4. The length of the CDR3 is 16 residues. Germline lookup yields CDR1 SGHAT and CDR2 FQDESV (reference sequence). The CDR3 nucleotides are TGTGCCAGCAGCTTAGTCGGGACTAGCGGGCACTACGAGCAGTACTTC. Its protein is CASSLVGTSGHYEQYF.